A single sample gave rise to the 19 T cell receptor beta chains below, sequenced in a study of T cells and copy number aberrations in small-cell lung cancer. Method: immunoSEQ multiplex PCR; TCRdb's copy keeps in-frame clones and lacks some. Of about 2,500 clones in the sample, 82% were seen once. Sequenced: normal tissue next to the tumor. The source is a woman aged 50 to 60 with small cell lung cancer.

Of note for this clone: Germline and junction disagree at one end, which may indicate a read error. Different DNA sequences within this sample yield the same CDR3. The chain carries TRBV18 and TRBJ2-5, with a tentative D call TRBD2 (5 bases). The CDR3 runs to 15 residues. Germline lookup yields CDR1 KGHSH and CDR2 LQKENI. CDR3 residues: CASSPGFRPEETQYF. The CDR3 bases are TGTGCCAGCTCACCAGGGTTCAGGCCGGAGGAGACTCAGTACTTC.

The chain employs TRBV5-1 and TRBJ1-3, with D possibly matching TRBD1 (6 bases). The CDR3 sequence is 17 residues long. The V gene's germline CDR1 is SGHRS and CDR2 YFSETQ. With 1 base removed from V and 0 bases from J, the gap between germline ends came to 14 bases. The CDR3 bases are TGCGCCAGCAGCTTGACTTCAGGGGTTCTCTCTGGAAACACCATATATTTT. This sequence encodes CASSLTSGVLSGNTIYF.

The V gene is TRBV2, the J gene TRBJ1-2; the match to TRBD1 covers 7 bases. Trimming removed 2 bases from V and 5 bases from J; junction bases left unmatched: 5. The CDR3 extends over 14 amino acids. Germline loops: CDR1 SNHLY, CDR2 FYNNEI. CDR3 nucleotide sequence: TGTGCCAGCAGTGAACAGGGGGGGATGTATGGCTACACCTTC. Amino acid sequence: CASSEQGGMYGYTF.

The chain combines TRBV30 with TRBJ1-2; D is undetermined. V was shortened by 3 bases and J by 5 bases, with 13 bases between the two germline ends. This CDR3 contains 13 residues. In germline, CDR1 is GTSNPN, CDR2 SVGIG (reference sequence). In nucleotides, the CDR3 is TGTGCCTGGAGACCCACAGCCGAGTATGGCTACACCTTC. It yields the protein CAWRPTAEYGYTF.

This clone has a handful of counts. This chain uses TRBV6-1 with TRBJ2-3; TRBD2 aligns across 13 bases. Germline values: CDR1 MNHNS, CDR2 SASEGT. CDR3 length: 15 residues. The trim removed 3 bases at V and 4 bases at J, leaving 1 base unmatched. As DNA, the CDR3 is TGTGCCAGCAGTGAGACTAGCGGGAGGCCAGATACGCAGTATTTT. Protein: CASSETSGRPDTQYF.

The chain carries TRBV28 and TRBJ2-7, with TRBD2 matching over 8 bases. The germline CDR1 and CDR2 sequences are MDHEN and SYDVKM. The CDR3 covers 15 residues. V dropped 6 bases and J dropped 2; count of bases not matched to a gene: 9. The CDR3 DNA reads TGTGCCAGCAGCCCTCCCCCGGGACTAGCCTACGAGCAGTACTTC. As protein: CASSPPPGLAYEQYF.

The chain joins TRBV9 to TRBJ1-2; D might be TRBD1 (5 bases). Germline-derived CDR1 and CDR2 are SGDLS and YYNGEE. V was clipped by 3 bases and J by 2 bases, with 20 bases between them. The CDR3 consists of 17 residues. CDR3 loop: CASSADPRVVGNYGYTF. The DNA for the CDR3 is TGTGCCAGCAGCGCTGACCCCAGGGTAGTCGGAAACTATGGCTACACCTTC.

The gene calls are TRBV9 and TRBJ2-1; D gene uncertain. This CDR3 has 17 amino acids. V shed 0 bases and J shed 0 bases, with 13 bases lying between them. Germline CDR1 is SGDLS and CDR2 is YYNGEE. CDR3 in DNA: TGTGCCAGCAGCGTAGGGGTAGGCGCCCCCTCCTACAATGAGCAGTTCTTC. This translates into CASSVGVGAPSYNEQFF. Full variable domain (outside the CDR3, taken from reference TRBV9 and TRBJ2-1): DSGVTQTPKHLITATGQRVTLRCSPRSGDLSVYWYQQSLDQGLQFLIQYYNGEERAKGNILERFSAQQFPDLHSELNLSSLELGDSALYFCASSVGVGAPSYNEQFFGPGTRLTVL.

The rearrangement uses TRBV7-2 and TRBJ1-1; TRBD1 matches at 7 bases. The CDR3 totals 14 residues. Germline values: CDR1 SGHTA, CDR2 FQGNSA. The junction had 11 bases not matched to a gene; V was cut back by 8 bases and J by 5 bases. The CDR3: CASLGDTGETEAFF. The DNA for the CDR3 is TGTGCCAGCCTGGGCGATACAGGGGAGACTGAAGCTTTCTTT.

The J gene is TRBJ2-5, the V gene TRBV14; a weak D match, TRBD1 (6 bases). V was cut by 4 bases and J by 7 bases, with 13 bases left in between. Per germline, CDR1 SGHDN and CDR2 FVKESK. The CDR3 has 13 amino acids. Here the CDR3 DNA reads TGTGCCAGCAGCCGGGACACCGTCGGGACCCAGTACTTC. Protein sequence: CASSRDTVGTQYF.

The V and J genes are TRBV2 and TRBJ1-4; D not resolved. Germline values: CDR1 SNHLY, CDR2 FYNNEI. The CDR3 contains 11 residues. V was pared by 8 bases and J by 7 bases, with 8 bases between. CDR3 nucleotides: TGTGCCAGCCGGGCGGGTGAAAAACTGTTTTTT. It specifies CASRAGEKLFF.

This clone was observed a single time. This chain links TRBV4-1 with TRBJ1-5, with no clear D. The CDR3 sequence is 13 residues long. The germline V gene encodes CDR1 MGHRA and CDR2 YSYEKL. Trimming removed 2 bases at V and 4 bases at J, with 6 bases between. CDR3 bases: TGCGCCAGCAGCCAATTCGGGAATCAGCCCCAGCATTTT. Protein product: CASSQFGNQPQHF.

With regard to this clone: Here the CDR3 omits its conserved ending phenylalanine or tryptophan, so a read error is the likely source. V and J are TRBV27 and TRBJ1-5; no firm D call. This CDR3 is 15 amino acids long. Germline CDR1 and CDR2: MNHEY and SMNVEV (reference sequence). Trimming took off 8 bases at V and 3 bases at J, with 17 bases between the two ends. The CDR3 DNA follows: TGTGCCAGCGGGGAGCCGCCGAATAACAATCAGCCCCAGCATCTT. Protein sequence: CASGEPPNNNQPQHL.

V and J are TRBV5-1 and TRBJ1-1, with unresolved D. The CDR3 is made up of 11 amino acids. V lost 2 bases to trimming and J lost 6 bases, with 5 bases between them. The germline CDR1 and CDR2 sequences are SGHRS and YFSETQ. In DNA form, the CDR3 reads TGCGCCAGCAGCTTCGGCCCTGAAGCTTTCTTT. Translation gives CASSFGPEAFF.

The V call is TRBV28, the J call TRBJ1-1, with D unresolved. Germline loops: CDR1 MDHEN, CDR2 SYDVKM. V was shortened by 11 bases and J by 5 bases, with 12 bases between the two germline ends. The CDR3 contains 11 residues. CDR3 loop: CAGGMRTEAFF. The CDR3, as DNA: TGTGCCGGAGGCATGCGAACTGAAGCTTTCTTT. The whole variable domain, filled in from reference TRBV28 and TRBJ1-1, reads DVKVTQSSRYLVKRTGEKVFLECVQDMDHENMFWYRQDPGLGLRLIYFSYDVKMKEKGDIPEGYSVSREKKERFSLILESASTNQTSMYLCAGGMRTEAFFGQGTRLTVV.

This clone was seen a single time. The V gene is TRBV28, the J gene TRBJ1-5, with D perhaps TRBD1 (5 bases). CDR3 length: 14 amino acids. Trimming stripped 6 bases from V and 6 bases from J, with 15 bases between. Germline CDR1 is MDHEN and CDR2 is SYDVKM. CDR3 loop: CASRAGGPGQPQHF. The DNA of the CDR3 is TGTGCCAGCAGGGCGGGGGGACCGGGTCAGCCCCAGCATTTT.

The genes are TRBV27 and TRBJ1-1, with D possibly matching TRBD1 (5 bases). There are 14 residues in the CDR3. Trimming left V 4 bases short and J 5 bases short, with 14 bases between. CDR1 MNHEY and CDR2 SMNVEV come from the germline V gene (reference sequence). In DNA form, the CDR3 reads TGTGCCAGCAGTTCATACCTACAGGAGACTGAAGCTTTCTTT. Translating gives CASSSYLQETEAFF.

V usage is TRBV7-9 and J usage is TRBJ1-6; TRBD1 is a possible D gene (5 bases). V lost 1 base, J lost 9 bases, and 13 bases lay in between. Germline V gene data show CDR1 as SEHNR and CDR2 as FQNEAQ (reference sequence). The CDR3 loop spans 15 amino acids. CDR3 sequence reads: CASSLGWGLSSPLHF. The CDR3 coding sequence is TGTGCCAGCAGCTTAGGTTGGGGGTTAAGTTCACCCCTCCACTTT.

The V and J genes are TRBV30 and TRBJ2-1, with 7 positions matching TRBD1. The CDR3 is made up of 15 amino acids. After removal of 0 bases from V and 2 bases from J, the junction contained 4 bases not matched to a gene. Germline V CDR1 and CDR2: GTSNPN, SVGIG (reference sequence). As DNA, the CDR3 is TGTGCCTGGAGTGTACGCCAGGGGGCCTACAATGAGCAGTTCTTC. It translates to CAWSVRQGAYNEQFF.